The rows below give T cell receptor beta chains drawn from one sample of a study of CD8+ T cells in alopecia areata. Here immunoSEQ multiplex PCR was the method, and the copy in TCRdb shows in-frame clones only, minus some. The data contain some 110,000 clones, 50% to 75% of them singletons. The source material was CD8+ T cells sorted from blood, sampled at week 4, from a patient treated with tofacitinib. The receptors were sampled from a human donor with alopecia areata. Both conserved end residues are part of each CDR3. Each record gives: D gene, J gene, V gene, CDR3 protein. A D gene is named only where the DNA matches it firmly.

- TRBJ2-3 TRBV4-1 CASSQGVDTQYF
- TRBJ1-5 TRBV28 CASSSLQVQHF
- TRBJ1-6 TRBV5-1 CASSLEANSPLHF
- TRBJ2-1 TRBV29-1 CSVRRGDNEQFF
- TRBJ2-2 TRBV30 CAWSEEGGTGELFF
TRBD1 TRBJ1-4 TRBV30 CAWTTGVRPNEKLFF
TRBD2 TRBJ2-3 TRBV2 CASSGPLAGAGDTQYF
TRBD2 TRBJ2-5 TRBV7-9 CASSIPGTRAETQYF
- TRBJ2-5 TRBV11-2 CASRGRGQETQYF
TRBD1 TRBJ2-7 TRBV7-9 CASSSLWTGGVYEQYF
TRBD1 TRBJ2-2 TRBV7-9 CASSPRDREANTGELFF
- TRBJ2-1 TRBV15 CATSRYNEQFF
- TRBJ2-3 TRBV25-1 CASSADATDTQYF
TRBD2 TRBJ2-5 TRBV5-8 CASTGLAEETQYF
TRBD2 TRBJ2-1 TRBV4-3 CASSQELAGGIDEQFF
- TRBJ1-1 TRBV27 CASSTLTLRNTEAFF
TRBD1 TRBJ1-1 TRBV29-1 CSIVVAGGGNTEAFF
TRBD1 TRBJ1-2 TRBV19 CASNPGQGAYGYTF
- TRBJ2-5 TRBV29-1 CSVFRETQYF
- TRBJ1-6 TRBV25-1 CASSESVALEALHF
TRBD1 TRBJ2-7 TRBV28 CASTSTGDEQYF
TRBD1 TRBJ2-5 TRBV11-1 CASTDGTGTQETQYF
- TRBJ1-5 TRBV5-6 CASSLGAGDQPQHF
- TRBJ2-7 TRBV7-2 CASSLIQGYEQYF
TRBD1 TRBJ1-2 TRBV30 CAWSGQGEGYTF
- TRBJ2-3 TRBV9 CASSVDSGGTDTQYF
- TRBJ2-7 TRBV27 CASSTGDRSGEQYF
- TRBJ1-5 TRBV6-1 CASSDQTTGGQPQHF
- TRBJ2-2 TRBV29-1 CSVDDTGELFF
- TRBJ2-1 TRBV14 CASAYSSYNEQFF
- TRBJ2-6 TRBV15 CATSRGLALSGANVLTF
- TRBJ1-5 TRBV7-8 CASSLRQLRNQPQHF
- TRBJ2-2 TRBV29-1 CSVEVSSLNTGELFF
- TRBJ1-2 TRBV4-1 CASSQESSQGGYGYTF
- TRBJ2-7 TRBV5-6 CASSLGGKAYEQYF
- TRBJ2-1 TRBV4-2 CASTADGGSYNEQFF
- TRBJ2-1 TRBV10-3 CAISEGAAGSYNEQFF
TRBD2 TRBJ2-1 TRBV29-1 CSVPLSGNNEQFF
- TRBJ2-1 TRBV29-1 CSVAGSAEQFF
- TRBJ2-7 TRBV29-1 CSVEDSNPTKYF
- TRBJ2-1 TRBV29-1 CSGGQGGVSSYNEQFF
TRBD1 TRBJ2-1 TRBV7-9 CASSLGAGQGKDEQFF
TRBD1 TRBJ2-3 TRBV29-1 CSVTMTGWGTDTQYF
- TRBJ1-5 TRBV2 CASSEEGEGSQPQHF
- - TRBV19 CASSAGRLHEQYF
- TRBJ2-7 TRBV10-3 CAIRAGLEVDEQYF
- TRBJ1-2 TRBV29-1 CSVEDLGIGYTF
- TRBJ2-1 TRBV15 CATSRGQESNEQFF
- TRBJ1-5 TRBV23-1 CASNRWGRFSNQPQHF